This TCR beta chain was identified in a study of T cells in Graves' hyperthyroidism and ophthalmopathy (dated by TCRdb to between 2018 and 2021). Study-level background: Peripheral blood was sampled at the time of initial diagnosis, prior to any treatment. TCR V-J signatures able to tell the groups apart were searched for in a discovery cohort of 90 to 100 patients, of whom more than 40 had Graves' ophthalmopathy and roughly 58 had stable Graves' hyperthyroidism. Whether ophthalmopathy could be predicted prospectively was tested in an independent validation cohort made up of roughly 20 hyperthyroidism patients plus 17 patients who later progressed to ophthalmopathy. The 75 to 100 discovery patients were randomly split 7:3 into training and test sets. The study also compared thyroid tissue and blood T-cell repertoires from 6 or 7 Graves' hyperthyroidism patients. After sampling, hyperthyroidism patients received methimazole starting at 30 mg daily, and ophthalmopathy patients received high-dose intravenous methylprednisolone. The paper describes TCR Vbeta CDR3 sequencing of fewer than 150 peripheral blood samples, made up of about 41 ophthalmopathy patients, some 76 hyperthyroidism patients and approximately 17 progressor patients.

This clonotype has a count of ten or more. Its antigen remains undetermined. Per-base qualities were not stored, and no clone one base away is much larger. Ophthalmopathy patients had moderately to severely active disease, with a Clinical Activity Score of 3 or more, a NOSPECS grade of 4 or more, and a disease duration of less than 3 months. Patients with uncontrolled infections, other autoimmune diseases, pregnancy or lactation were excluded. Clinical symptoms, serum thyroxine and TRAb, thyroid ultrasound, and orbital computed tomography formed the basis for the diagnoses. Ficoll-Paque density gradient centrifugation was used to isolate PBMCs from approximately 10 ml of fresh peripheral blood. Total RNA was extracted using Trizol reagent, and RNA quality was assessed on an Agilent 2100 Bioanalyzer. The TCR beta CDR3 regions were amplified from RNA transcripts. For the first round of RT-PCR on the TCR CDR3, the HTBI primer set was used together with the Qiagen OneStep RT-PCR kit. Libraries were constructed in a second round of multiplex PCR, after which size selection and purification were performed. Sequencing of the libraries was done on an Illumina HiSeq2000 using paired-end 100 bp reads. From the authors' description of their analysis: Raw data were processed with SOAPnuke, discarding reads with adapters, uncalled bases, mean Phred below 15, or no exact constant-primer or identifier match. High-quality paired reads were merged using COPE v1.2.5, and each unique nucleotide sequence was defined as a clonotype. MiTCR v1.1 was used to align clonotypes to the IMGT TRBV, TRBD and TRBJ reference segments. Analysis was restricted to V-J combinations with a frequency above 0.0001, which covered roughly 99% of repertoires. The TCS score was defined as the ratio of F50 (clonal expansion) to E x V (chaos), calculated using BLOSUM62-based TCRdist between CDR3 peptides within each V-J. Welch's t-statistics and random forest reduced 500 to 650 V-J features to 13, which were used in a naive Bayes classifier (R e1071). TCRdb trimmed public reads at Q25 via fastp, called clones via MiXCR and kept in-frame beta chains. Every distinct CDR3 protein forms one entry, paired with its most common genes and DNA. The V and J calls were not made by the authors but by TCRdb's processing. The sample contains around 270,000 distinct CDR3 sequences, less than 20% of them found a single time. The ten biggest clones cover roughly 40% of the sample.

V is trimmed back by 5 bases and J by 5 bases, and the junction contains 11 bases that no gene match accounts for. The germline V gene yields SGHAT for CDR1 and FQNNGV for CDR2. The CDR3 starts with the cysteine, ends with the phenylalanine, and has 15 residues. Only the CDR3 DNA stays, 45 bases, in frame from base 1. The investigation overall reported the following: Blood samples also contained most of the expanded thyroid clonotypes (frequency above 0.001), which suggests that blood repertoires may reflect thyroid immune responses. In validation, the model predicted progression to ophthalmopathy with 60% to 71% sensitivity and 72% to 75% specificity, a median of roughly seven months before onset. A model built on a 13 V-J signature distinguished ophthalmopathy from stable hyperthyroidism, reaching roughly 88% sensitivity and around 81% specificity in cross-validation and 80%/75% in testing. Sample size was not statistically predetermined, and blinding of investigators to group allocation was not performed.

Sequencing was performed on blood. The origin of this receptor is a man over 45 with Graves' ophthalmopathy. The V and J genes are TRBV11-2 and TRBJ2-5; TRBD1 aligns with 7 central bases. The DNA reads as follows: TGTGCCAGCAGCGCCGGACAGGCCGTCGAGGAGACCCAGTACTTC. This codes for CASSAGQAVEETQYF. When the CDR3 is completed using the reference TRBV11-2 and TRBJ2-5 genes on either side, the full variable domain is EAGVAQSPRYKIIEKRQSVAFWCNPISGHATLYWYQQILGQGPKLLIQFQNNGVVDDSQLPKDRFSAERLKGVDSTLKIQPAKLEDSAVYLCASSAGQAVEETQYFGPGTRLLVL.